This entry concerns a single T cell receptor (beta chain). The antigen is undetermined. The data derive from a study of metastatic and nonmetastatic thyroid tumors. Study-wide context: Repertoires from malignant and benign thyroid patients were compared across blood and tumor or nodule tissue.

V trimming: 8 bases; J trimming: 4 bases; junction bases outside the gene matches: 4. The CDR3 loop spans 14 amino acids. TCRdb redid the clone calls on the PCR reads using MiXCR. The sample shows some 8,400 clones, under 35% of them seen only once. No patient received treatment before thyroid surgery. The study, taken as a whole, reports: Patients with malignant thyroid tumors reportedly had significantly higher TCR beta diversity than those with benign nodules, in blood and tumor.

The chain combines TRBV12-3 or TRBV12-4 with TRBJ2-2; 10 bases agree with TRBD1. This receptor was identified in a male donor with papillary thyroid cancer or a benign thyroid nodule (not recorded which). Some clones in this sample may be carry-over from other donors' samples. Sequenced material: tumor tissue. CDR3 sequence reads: CASRQGARTGELFF. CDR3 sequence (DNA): TGTGCCAGCCGACAGGGGGCGCGCACCGGGGAGCTGTTTTTT.